The clone carrying this T cell receptor (beta chain) was observed a single time. This sample is part of a study of blood T cell repertoires in COVID-19. About the study: Both acute and convalescent COVID-19 samples were obtained from the United States, Italy and Spain.

As originally analysed: Quantification of nucleated cells was approximated via reference gene primer amplification. Profiled with immunoSEQ multiplex PCR; TCRdb holds only in-frame clones, not every one. V and J calls and clone size are given by that table; D and trimming were obtained from the DNA. This table has 220,000 or so clones, nearly 90% appearing once. Participant ages covered about 18 to 89 years across 24 US areas. Participant-given clinical history determined each cohort assignment. CDR1 and CDR2 from the germline V gene are LNHDA and SQIVND (reference sequence). This CDR3 contains 14 residues. The junction had 11 bases not matched to a gene; V was cut back by 10 bases and J by 5 bases.

Specimen: PBMCs or T cells enriched from blood (not recorded which). The source is a man younger than 40 who had been exposed to COVID-19. The chain couples TRBV19 to TRBJ1-5, with TRBD1 matching 7 bases. CDR3 bases: TGTGCCACAGCGGCTGGGCAGGGGGATCAGCCCCAGCATTTT. It translates to CATAAGQGDQPQHF.